This T cell receptor beta chain was retrieved from a study of tumor-infiltrating lymphocytes in oesophageal squamous cell carcinoma. The CDR3 spans 14 residues. Per germline, CDR1 SGHVS and CDR2 FNYEAQ. This clonotype was detected only once. The junction does not match germline at one end; this may be a read error. TCRdb called the PCR reads again in MiXCR, with one record for every CDR3 protein. The table lists about 15,000 distinct CDR3 sequences, roughly 47% of them singletons. This rearrangement joins TRBV7-6 to TRBJ2-6; 12 bases agree with TRBD2. Judging by the DNA end, TRBJ2-7 fits better; the J call may be wrong. The sequence was collected from a male donor with esophageal squamous cell carcinoma. The sequencing sample was made of blood. DNA of the CDR3: TGTGCTAGCAGCTTGACTAGCGGGGGCTACGAGCAGTACTTC. Translated: CASSLTSGGYEQYF.